This TCR beta chain was profiled in a study of siplizumab effects on memory and regulatory T cells. Study-wide points: There were only a minor fraction of alloreactive clones that mapped to unstimulated subsets.

CDR3 length: 15 residues. Unmatched junction bases numbered 5, after V lost 5 bases and J lost 3 bases. Germline V CDR1 and CDR2: SGHTA, FQGNSA. This clone was observed a single time. As yet, its antigen is unknown. Data came from immunoSEQ multiplex PCR; TCRdb stores just in-frame clones and leaves some out. The sample has around 120,000 clones; approximately 94% are singletons. This chain connects TRBV7-2 to TRBJ2-1; 9 nucleotides align to TRBD1. The clonotype was recovered from a human donor in good health. Sample: non-Treg CD4+ T cells sorted from blood. CDR3 protein: CASSQGQGNYNEQFF. The DNA of the CDR3 is TGTGCCAGCAGCCAGGGACAGGGAAACTACAATGAGCAGTTCTTC.